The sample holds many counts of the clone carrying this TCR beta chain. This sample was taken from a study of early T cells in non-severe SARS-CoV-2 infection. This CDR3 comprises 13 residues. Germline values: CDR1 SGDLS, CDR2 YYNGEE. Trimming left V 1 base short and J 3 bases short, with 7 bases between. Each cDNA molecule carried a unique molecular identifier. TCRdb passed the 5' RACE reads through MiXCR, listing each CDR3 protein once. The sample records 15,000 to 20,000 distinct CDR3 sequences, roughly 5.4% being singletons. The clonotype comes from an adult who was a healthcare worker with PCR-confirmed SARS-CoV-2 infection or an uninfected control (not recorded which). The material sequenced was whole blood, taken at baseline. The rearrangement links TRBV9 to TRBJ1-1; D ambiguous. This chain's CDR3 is CASSVSAHTEAFF. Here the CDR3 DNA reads TGTGCCAGCAGCGTAAGCGCTCACACTGAAGCTTTCTTT. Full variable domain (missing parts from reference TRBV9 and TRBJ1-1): DSGVTQTPKHLITATGQRVTLRCSPRSGDLSVYWYQQSLDQGLQFLIQYYNGEERAKGNILERFSAQQFPDLHSELNLSSLELGDSALYFCASSVSAHTEAFFGQGTRLTVV.